Below, 20 T cell receptor beta chains from the same sample are listed, as sequenced in a study of cytomegalovirus exposure and HLA in healthy donors. TCRdb's copy holds only in-frame clones and misses some; the assay was immunoSEQ multiplex PCR. The repertoire holds about 300,000 clones, 88% seen once, with 0.92% in the top ten. Sequencing used PBMCs. The receptors derive from a woman under 30 in good health and CMV-seronegative.

The chain joins TRBV27 to TRBJ2-2; 8 bases align to TRBD2. CDR3 length equals 14 residues. J gave up 7 bases and V 3 bases, and 4 bases lay outside the gene matches. Germline assignment: CDR1 MNHEY and CDR2 SMNVEV (reference sequence). CDR3 nucleotide sequence: TGTGCCAGCAGTTTTGCTAGCGGGTACGGGGAGCTGTTTTTT. Translating it yields CASSFASGYGELFF.

The chain couples TRBV28 to TRBJ2-1; D is ambiguous. Germline CDR1 and CDR2: MDHEN and SYDVKM. The CDR3 sequence is 13 residues long. Trimming took 6 bases from V and 0 from J, leaving 6 bases between them. Here the CDR3 DNA reads TGTGCCAGCAGCCTCGTCTCCTACAATGAGCAGTTCTTC. This codes for CASSLVSYNEQFF.

V is TRBV6-1 and J is TRBJ2-7, with D possibly matching TRBD2 (6 bases). The length of the CDR3 is 14 residues. CDR1 is MNHNS, CDR2 SASEGT, per germline. Trimming stripped 4 bases from V and 6 bases from J, with 16 bases between. Written as DNA, the CDR3 is TGTGCCAGCAGTGTAATGGCGGGGCGCCCCGAGCAGTACTTC. The encoded protein is CASSVMAGRPEQYF.

The chain recombines TRBV5-1 with TRBJ2-1; perhaps TRBD2 as D (5 bases). Germline CDR1 SGHRS, CDR2 YFSETQ. This CDR3 comprises 17 residues. The V end lost 3 bases, the J end lost 5 bases, and 21 bases lay between the germline ends. CDR3 nucleotides: TGCGCCAGCAGCTCGGACCCTTTCAGCGGCCCTAACAATGAGCAGTTCTTC. Translated, it gives CASSSDPFSGPNNEQFF.

This chain links TRBV5-1 with TRBJ1-1; perhaps TRBD1 as D (6 bases). The CDR3 spans 15 residues. V was cut by 0 bases and J by 1 base, with 10 bases left in between. CDR1 is SGHRS and CDR2 is YFSETQ in the germline V gene. CDR3 sequence reads: CASSLGHRANTEAFF. CDR3 bases: TGCGCCAGCAGCTTGGGTCACAGGGCGAACACTGAAGCTTTCTTT.

The V call is TRBV28, the J call TRBJ2-1, with 14 bases identical to TRBD2. The ends lost 8 bases at V and 9 bases at J; junction bases unmatched: 6. The CDR3 covers 14 residues. Germline CDR1 is MDHEN and CDR2 is SYDVKM. CDR3 bases: TGTGCCAGCGGCCGACTAGCGGGAGGGGGTGAGCAGTTCTTC. It codes for CASGRLAGGGEQFF.

This chain connects TRBV2 to TRBJ2-6; 9 bases align to TRBD1. Germline-derived CDR1 and CDR2 are SNHLY and FYNNEI. V lost 4 bases to trimming and J lost 1 base; unmatched junction nucleotides: 11. This CDR3 is built from 19 residues. The CDR3 sequence: CASSGRKGQGKSGANVLTF. CDR3 nucleotide sequence: TGTGCCAGCAGTGGGCGAAAGGGACAGGGAAAGTCTGGGGCCAACGTCCTGACTTTC.

This chain connects TRBV10-1 to TRBJ2-7, with D uncertain. V was pared by 4 bases and J by 3 bases, with 10 bases between. The CDR3 totals 13 residues. In germline, CDR1 is WNHNN, CDR2 SYGVQD (reference sequence). CDR3 bases: TGCGCCAGCAGTGGTGGCAATTACTACGAGCAGTACTTC. Translated: CASSGGNYYEQYF.

V usage is TRBV28 and J usage is TRBJ2-3; the D gene is possibly TRBD2 (6 bases). This CDR3 contains 13 residues. The ends were cut back, 6 bases at V and 0 bases at J, with 7 bases in the middle. Germline V lookup: CDR1 MDHEN, CDR2 SYDVKM. The DNA of the CDR3 is TGTGCCAGCAGGAGCGGGAGCACAGATACGCAGTATTTT. Protein product: CASRSGSTDTQYF.

The gene calls are TRBV27 and TRBJ1-1; 7 bases agree with TRBD1. V lost 6 bases and J lost 4; bases outside the gene matches: 8. The CDR3 contains 14 residues. Germline CDR1 is MNHEY and CDR2 is SMNVEV (reference sequence). As DNA, the CDR3 is TGTGCCAGCAGCGCATCAGGGGGAGGCACTGAAGCTTTCTTT. It translates to CASSASGGGTEAFF.

The V and J genes are TRBV10-3 and TRBJ1-5; D may be TRBD1 (6 bases). Between the trimmed V and J ends, which lost 10 bases and 3 bases, there was a span of 10 bases. CDR3 size: 12 residues. Per the germline V gene, CDR1 is ENHRY and CDR2 is SYGVKD. The DNA of the CDR3 is TGTGCCACACAGGGCCTCAATCAGCCCCAGCATTTT. This sequence encodes CATQGLNQPQHF.

This rearrangement joins TRBV7-8 to TRBJ2-7, with TRBD2 identical over 9 bases. This CDR3 spans 15 amino acids. Trimming at V came to 7 bases and at J to 3 bases, leaving 10 bases not matched to a gene. Germline V CDR1 and CDR2: SGHVS, FQNEAQ. CDR3 in amino acids: CASTLGLAEHYEQYF. The CDR3 DNA sequence: TGTGCCAGCACCCTGGGACTAGCAGAACACTACGAGCAGTACTTC.

This clone was found a few times. The chain combines TRBV7-2 with TRBJ2-5; tentative D call: TRBD2 (5 bases). This CDR3 comprises 13 residues. Germline V CDR1 and CDR2: SGHTA, FQGNSA. V lost 2 bases to trimming and J lost 4 bases, with 8 bases between them. CDR3 protein: CASSLQGRETQYF. The CDR3 DNA reads as TGTGCCAGCAGCTTACAAGGGAGAGAGACCCAGTACTTC. Full variable domain (rest looked up from reference TRBV7-2 and TRBJ2-5): GAGVSQSPSNKVTEKGKDVELRCDPISGHTALYWYRQSLGQGLEFLIYFQGNSAPDKSGLPSDRFSAERTGGSVSTLTIQRTQQEDSAVYLCASSLQGRETQYFGPGTRLLVL.

The chain recombines TRBV4-1 with TRBJ2-7, with TRBD2 as a possible D gene (6 bases). The CDR3 is 15 amino acids. Germline V gene sequence: CDR1 MGHRA, CDR2 YSYEKL. The V end lost 0 bases, the J end lost 4 bases, and 13 bases lay between the germline ends. DNA for the CDR3: TGCGCCAGCAGCCAAGATCTAGCGACCACATACGAGCAGTACTTC. The encoded protein is CASSQDLATTYEQYF.

This chain joins TRBV2 and TRBJ2-5, with 10 bases that match TRBD1. Germline CDR1 reads SNHLY; CDR2 reads FYNNEI. CDR3 length: 15 residues. J lost 5 bases, V lost 2 bases, and 5 bases had no gene match. CDR3 sequence: CASSERTGGRETQYF. The CDR3 nucleotides read TGTGCCAGCAGTGAAAGGACAGGGGGTCGTGAGACCCAGTACTTC.

V and J are TRBV6-4 and TRBJ2-2; no reliable D call. V shed 3 bases and J shed 2 bases, with 13 bases lying between them. The CDR3 covers 16 residues. Germline V gene data show CDR1 as MRHNA and CDR2 as SNTAGT. The CDR3 DNA reads as TGTGCCAGCAGTGAAATAGGCGGATTTAACACCGGGGAGCTGTTTTTT. Amino acid sequence: CASSEIGGFNTGELFF.

The sample holds one count of this clone. The rearrangement links TRBV11-2 to TRBJ2-1; 14 bases map to TRBD2. This CDR3 spans 17 amino acids. Per the germline V gene, CDR1 is SGHAT and CDR2 is FQNNGV. Trimming at V came to 5 bases and at J to 3 bases, leaving 6 bases not matched to a gene. The CDR3 loop reads CASSPGGTSGSYNEQFF. The CDR3 region has the DNA TGTGCCAGCAGCCCTGGGGGGACTAGCGGGAGCTACAATGAGCAGTTCTTC. The entire variable domain, with the rest obtained from reference TRBV11-2 and TRBJ2-1, is as follows: EAGVAQSPRYKIIEKRQSVAFWCNPISGHATLYWYQQILGQGPKLLIQFQNNGVVDDSQLPKDRFSAERLKGVDSTLKIQPAKLEDSAVYLCASSPGGTSGSYNEQFFGPGTRLTVL.

The V call is TRBV12-5, the J call TRBJ1-5, with D unresolved. CDR3 length equals 14 residues. V lost 1 base and J lost 9, with 13 bases in between. Germline assignment: CDR1 LGHNT and CDR2 FRNRAP. CDR3 amino acids: CASGLDGVALPQHF. For the CDR3, the DNA is TGTGCTAGTGGTTTGGACGGGGTCGCGTTGCCCCAGCATTTT.

V usage is TRBV4-3 and J usage is TRBJ1-2; TRBD1 matches 8 bases. J lost 6 bases, V lost 4 bases, and 13 bases had no gene match. This CDR3 region has 16 residues. Germline V CDR1 and CDR2: LGHNA, YSLEER. CDR3 in DNA: TGCGCCAGCAGCCGGATGCAGAAAACGACAGGGGATGGCTACACCTTC. It encodes CASSRMQKTTGDGYTF.

The gene calls are TRBV6-5 and TRBJ2-2; 7 bases match TRBD1. The CDR3 is 15 amino acids. With V trimmed by 2 bases and J by 4 bases, 4 bases remained unmatched. The germline V gene has CDR1 MNHEY and CDR2 SVGAGI. CDR3 coding DNA: TGTGCCAGCAGTTACGGACAGGTTGGCACCGGGGAGCTGTTTTTT. Amino acid sequence: CASSYGQVGTGELFF.